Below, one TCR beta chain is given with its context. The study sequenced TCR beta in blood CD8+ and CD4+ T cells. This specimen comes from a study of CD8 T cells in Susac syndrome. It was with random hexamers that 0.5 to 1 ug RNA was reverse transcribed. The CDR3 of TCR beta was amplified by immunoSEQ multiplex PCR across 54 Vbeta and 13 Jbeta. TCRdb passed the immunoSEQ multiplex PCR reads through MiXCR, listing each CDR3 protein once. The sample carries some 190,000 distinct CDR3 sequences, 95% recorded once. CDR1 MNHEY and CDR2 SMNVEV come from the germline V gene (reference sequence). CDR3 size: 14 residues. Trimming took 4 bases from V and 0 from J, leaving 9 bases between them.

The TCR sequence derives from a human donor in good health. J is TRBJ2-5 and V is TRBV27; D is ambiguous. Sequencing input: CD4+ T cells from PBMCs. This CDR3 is CASSSFLNQETQYF. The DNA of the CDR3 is TGTGCCAGCAGTTCGTTTCTCAACCAAGAGACCCAGTACTTC.